The T cell receptor (beta chain) under discussion was sequenced for a study of blood T cell repertoires in COVID-19. Overall study context: The analysed material was cDNA or gDNA that came from T cells, B-cell-depleted T cells, or PBMCs.

Trimming took 3 bases from V and 2 from J; bases not matched to a gene: 10. The CDR3 runs 16 residues. Germline loops: CDR1 SQVTM, CDR2 ANQGSEA. The table came from immunoSEQ multiplex PCR; TCRdb's copy has only in-frame clones and leaves some out. Here the sample spans roughly 380,000 clones, approximately 91% being singletons. The sequence came from a woman between 35 and 50 years old with COVID-19, enrolled during active disease. The sequencing input was peripheral blood. V and J are TRBV29-1 and TRBJ2-1, with TRBD1 identical over 7 bases. CDR3 region: CSVEGDRVETYNEQFF. The CDR3, as DNA: TGCAGCGTTGAGGGAGACAGGGTAGAGACCTACAATGAGCAGTTCTTC.